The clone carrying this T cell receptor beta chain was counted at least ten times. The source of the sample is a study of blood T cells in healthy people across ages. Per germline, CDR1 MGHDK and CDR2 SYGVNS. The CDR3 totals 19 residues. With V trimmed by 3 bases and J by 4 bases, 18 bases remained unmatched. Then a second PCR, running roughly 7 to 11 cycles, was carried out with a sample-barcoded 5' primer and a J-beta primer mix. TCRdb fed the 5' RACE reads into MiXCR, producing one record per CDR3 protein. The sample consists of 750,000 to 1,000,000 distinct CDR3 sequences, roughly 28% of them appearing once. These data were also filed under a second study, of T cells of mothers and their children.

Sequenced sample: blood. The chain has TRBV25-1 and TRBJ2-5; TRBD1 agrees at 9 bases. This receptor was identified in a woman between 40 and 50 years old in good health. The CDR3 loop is CASSESTQISGQGPETQYF. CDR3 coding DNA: TGTGCCAGCAGTGAGTCTACTCAAATATCGGGACAGGGCCCAGAGACCCAGTACTTC.